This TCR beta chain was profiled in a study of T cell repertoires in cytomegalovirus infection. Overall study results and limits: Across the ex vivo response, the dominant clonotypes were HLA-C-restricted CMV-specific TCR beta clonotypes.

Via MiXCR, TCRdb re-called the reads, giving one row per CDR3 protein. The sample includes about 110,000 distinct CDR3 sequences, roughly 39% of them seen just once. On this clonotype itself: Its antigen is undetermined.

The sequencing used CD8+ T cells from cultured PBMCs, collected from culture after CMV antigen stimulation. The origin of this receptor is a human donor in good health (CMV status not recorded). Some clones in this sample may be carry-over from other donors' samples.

In nucleotides, the CDR3 is TGTGCCAGTAGTCCCGCGACAGGGCTCGATAATGAAAAACTGTTTTTT. Residues: CASSPATGLDNEKLFF. The chain joins TRBV19 to TRBJ1-4; 7 bases align to TRBD1. The germline V gene has CDR1 LNHDA and CDR2 SQIVND (reference sequence). The V segment lost 5 bases and the J segment 4 bases; nucleotides outside the gene matches: 10. The CDR3 runs 16 residues.